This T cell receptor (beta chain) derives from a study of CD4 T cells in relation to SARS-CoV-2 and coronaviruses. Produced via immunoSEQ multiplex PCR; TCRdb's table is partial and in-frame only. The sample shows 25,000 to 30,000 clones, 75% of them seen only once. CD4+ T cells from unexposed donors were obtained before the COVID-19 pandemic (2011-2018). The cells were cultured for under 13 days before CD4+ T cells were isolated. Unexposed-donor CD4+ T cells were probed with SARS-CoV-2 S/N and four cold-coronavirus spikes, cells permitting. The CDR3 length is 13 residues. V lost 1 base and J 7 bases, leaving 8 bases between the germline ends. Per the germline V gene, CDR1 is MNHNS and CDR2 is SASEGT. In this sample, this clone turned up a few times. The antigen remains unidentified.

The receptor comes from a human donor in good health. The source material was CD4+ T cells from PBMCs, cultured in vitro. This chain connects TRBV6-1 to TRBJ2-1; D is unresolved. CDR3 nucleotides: TGTGCCAGCAGTGAAGATGGATGGAATGAGCAGTTCTTC. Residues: CASSEDGWNEQFF.